The 15 T cell receptor beta chains below all came from one sample that was sequenced in a study of CD8+ T cells in alopecia areata. Isolated RNA was reverse transcribed into cDNA used as the sequencing template. Method: immunoSEQ multiplex PCR; TCRdb's copy keeps in-frame clones and lacks some. The sample records some 200,000 clones, more than 50% being singletons. The sequencing input was CD8+ T cells sorted from blood. Source of these receptors: a human donor in good health.

V gene TRBV9 combines with J gene TRBJ1-6; D might be TRBD1 (6 bases). The germline V gene has CDR1 SGDLS and CDR2 YYNGEE. The V gene lost 0 bases and the J gene lost 5 bases, with 9 bases spanning the gap. The CDR3 is made up of 15 amino acids. CDR3 residues: CASSVEGHNNSPLHF. In nucleotides, the CDR3 is TGTGCCAGCAGCGTAGAGGGACACAATAATTCACCCCTCCACTTT.

This clone was detected a few times. This chain links TRBV28 with TRBJ2-7; D is ambiguous. Deletions cut 3 bases from V and 1 base from J, with 4 bases between. Per the germline V gene, CDR1 is MDHEN and CDR2 is SYDVKM. CDR3 length: 12 amino acids. Here the CDR3 DNA reads TGTGCCAGCAGTTTCCATTCCTACGAGCAGTACTTC. Its protein product is CASSFHSYEQYF.

The chain employs TRBV4-1 and TRBJ1-5, with a possible D match to TRBD1 (6 bases). V was pared by 1 base and J by 2 bases, with 12 bases between. The germline CDR1 and CDR2 sequences are MGHRA and YSYEKL. The CDR3 sequence is 16 residues long. CDR3: CASSQVPGEGNQPQHF. The CDR3 DNA reads as TGCGCCAGCAGCCAAGTACCAGGGGAGGGCAATCAGCCCCAGCATTTT.

Here the CDR3 reads CASSDVGRTYEQYF. CDR3 sequence (DNA): TGTGCCAGCAGTGACGTGGGACGAACCTACGAGCAGTACTTC. V and J are TRBV2 and TRBJ2-7; D is perhaps TRBD1 or TRBD2 (5 bases each). CDR1 SNHLY and CDR2 FYNNEI come from the germline V gene. V was clipped by 3 bases and J by 2 bases, with 11 bases between them. CDR3 length equals 14 residues.

The chain is built from TRBV5-6 and TRBJ2-2, with D unclear. This CDR3 has 14 residues. CDR1 and CDR2 (germline): SGHDT, YYEEEE. The germline V and J ends were trimmed by 1 base and 4 bases, with 8 bases remaining between them. For the CDR3, the DNA is TGTGCCAGCAGCTTGACCAGCGTCACCGGGGAGCTGTTTTTT. It codes for CASSLTSVTGELFF.

Comment on this clone: Other nucleotide sequences in the sample specify the same CDR3. V usage is TRBV29-1 and J usage is TRBJ2-7; D is unclear. Germline V CDR1 and CDR2: SQVTM, ANQGSEA. The ends were cut back, 0 bases at V and 3 bases at J, with 9 bases in the middle. This CDR3 is built from 13 residues. The CDR3 coding sequence is TGCAGCGTTGAAGATCGCGGCAGCTACGAGCAGTACTTC. Its protein is CSVEDRGSYEQYF.

Of note for this clone: Other DNA sequences of this sample code for an identical CDR3. This chain connects TRBV6-5 to TRBJ2-7; D is ambiguous. Germline loops: CDR1 MNHEY, CDR2 SVGAGI. This CDR3 is built from 12 residues. With 6 bases removed from V and 4 bases from J, the gap between germline ends came to 10 bases. The CDR3 sequence is CASSPGPYEQYF. CDR3 DNA sequence: TGTGCCAGCAGCCCCGGACCGTACGAGCAGTACTTC.

The rearrangement uses TRBV5-1 and TRBJ1-3, with no clear D. Germline V gene lookup returns CDR1 SGHRS and CDR2 YFSETQ. Trimming removed 0 bases at V and 3 bases at J, with 4 bases between. CDR3 length: 13 amino acids. In DNA, the CDR3 is TGCGCCAGCAGCTTGGAAGGTGGAAACACCATATATTTT. Protein sequence: CASSLEGGNTIYF.

This rearrangement joins TRBV13 to TRBJ1-1; 7 nucleotides align to TRBD1. The V and J ends lost 5 bases and 1 base, in that order; junction bases with no gene match: 4. There are 14 residues in the CDR3. CDR1 is PRHDT, CDR2 FYEKMQ, per germline (reference sequence). CDR3 sequence reads: CASSPGQANTEAFF. CDR3 DNA: TGTGCCAGCAGCCCCGGACAGGCGAACACTGAAGCTTTCTTT.

The V call is TRBV29-1, the J call TRBJ2-7; perhaps TRBD1 as D (6 bases). The germline V gene encodes CDR1 SQVTM and CDR2 ANQGSEA. CDR3 length equals 12 residues. Trimming took 4 bases from V and 7 from J, leaving 14 bases between them. The CDR3 spells CSVGDWGREQYF. The CDR3 DNA reads TGCAGCGTTGGCGACTGGGGGCGGGAGCAGTACTTC.

In its sample, this clone was seen a few times. The chain joins TRBV29-1 to TRBJ1-2; TRBD1 might be the D (5 bases). Germline V gene lookup returns CDR1 SQVTM and CDR2 ANQGSEA. Trimming took 7 bases from V and 4 from J, leaving 13 bases between them. There are 12 residues in the CDR3. The CDR3 nucleotides read TGCAGCGCCACGGGACCGCGCTATGGCTACACCTTC. Its protein product is CSATGPRYGYTF.

The chain links TRBV29-1 to TRBJ1-5; a weak D match, TRBD1 (5 bases). The CDR3 has 13 residues. Trimming cost V 7 bases and J 3 bases, with 13 bases left between them. Per the germline V gene, CDR1 is SQVTM and CDR2 is ANQGSEA. CDR3 DNA sequence: TGCAGCGCCGGAACAGGTATCAATCAGCCCCAGCATTTT. Translating gives CSAGTGINQPQHF.

J is TRBJ2-1 and V is TRBV30; 11 nucleotides align to TRBD2. V gave up 4 bases and J gave up 0 bases; unmatched junction bases: 5. The CDR3 consists of 16 residues. CDR1 is GTSNPN, CDR2 SVGIG, per germline (reference sequence). CDR3 loop: CAWKTSGEYSYNEQFF. CDR3 bases: TGTGCCTGGAAGACTAGCGGGGAATACTCCTACAATGAGCAGTTCTTC.

The chain joins TRBV27 to TRBJ1-5, with D maybe TRBD1 (6 bases). This CDR3 region has 14 residues. CDR1 is MNHEY and CDR2 is SMNVEV in the germline V gene (reference sequence). With 6 bases removed from V and 0 bases from J, the gap between germline ends came to 9 bases. The CDR3 protein is CASRAGVSNQPQHF. The CDR3, as DNA: TGTGCCAGCAGGGCAGGGGTTAGCAATCAGCCCCAGCATTTT.

This rearrangement joins TRBV9 to TRBJ2-5; D is unresolved. From germline, CDR1 is SGDLS and CDR2 YYNGEE. This CDR3 spans 14 amino acids. V was trimmed by 3 bases and J by 0 bases, leaving 9 bases between them. Written as DNA, the CDR3 is TGTGCCAGCAGCGGCAGGACGGACCAAGAGACCCAGTACTTC. It yields the protein CASSGRTDQETQYF.